The 28 T cell receptor beta chains listed next were all sequenced from one sample in a study of blood T cell repertoires in COVID-19. Clones were read by immunoSEQ multiplex PCR, and TCRdb kept only the in-frame ones, dropping some. Of approximately 220,000 clones listed, about four fifths are singletons. The specimen was PBMCs or T cells enriched from blood (not recorded which). Source of these receptors: a middle-aged woman who had been exposed to COVID-19.

In DNA, the CDR3 is TGTGCCAGCAGCTTCCAACAACGCACTGAAGCTTTCTTT. Translation gives CASSFQQRTEAFF. The rearrangement links TRBV7-2 to TRBJ1-1, with D unresolved. The V end lost 3 bases, the J end lost 4 bases, and 9 bases lay between the germline ends. The CDR3 spans 13 residues. Germline V gene lookup returns CDR1 SGHTA and CDR2 FQGNSA.

J is TRBJ1-1 and V is TRBV19; tentative D call: TRBD1 (5 bases). The CDR3 contains 13 residues. Germline values: CDR1 LNHDA, CDR2 SQIVND (reference sequence). V was trimmed by 8 bases and J by 0 bases, leaving 10 bases between them. The CDR3 sequence: CASLDTLNTEAFF. The CDR3 DNA sequence: TGTGCCAGTTTGGACACCTTGAACACTGAAGCTTTCTTT.

This clone was seen only once. The rearrangement uses TRBV5-5 and TRBJ2-6, with 7 positions matching TRBD1. This CDR3 has 18 amino acids. J was trimmed by 0 bases and V by 4 bases; bases with no gene match: 10. CDR1 SGHKS and CDR2 YYEKEE come from the germline V gene (reference sequence). Written as DNA, the CDR3 is TGTGCCAGCAGCCCGACGGGACAGTCCGGCTCTGGGGCCAACGTCCTGACTTTC. Protein product: CASSPTGQSGSGANVLTF.

J is TRBJ2-1 and V is TRBV7-2; possible D gene TRBD1, 6 bases. CDR3 length: 17 residues. The germline CDR1 and CDR2 sequences are SGHTA and FQGNSA. Trimming pared 3 bases from V and 5 bases from J, leaving 20 bases between. The CDR3 loop is CASSFSGNTGSHNEQFF. In DNA form, the CDR3 reads TGTGCCAGCAGCTTCAGCGGTAACACAGGGTCGCACAATGAGCAGTTCTTC.

V gene TRBV6-2 or TRBV6-3 combines with J gene TRBJ2-1; D may be TRBD1 (5 bases). This CDR3 has 16 amino acids. The germline V and J ends were trimmed by 6 bases and 7 bases, with 22 bases remaining between them. Per germline, CDR1 MNHEY and CDR2 SVGEGT. The CDR3 DNA follows: TGTGCCAGCAGCTTTTCCAGGGTTTTGGTCGAAAATGAGCAGTTCTTC. Protein sequence: CASSFSRVLVENEQFF.

V and J are TRBV7-9 and TRBJ2-3; a weak D match, TRBD2 (6 bases). This CDR3 spans 17 amino acids. The germline V gene encodes CDR1 SEHNR and CDR2 FQNEAQ (reference sequence). V lost 5 bases to trimming and J lost 0 bases, with 18 bases between them. CDR3: CASSPNLGSGSTDTQYF. The CDR3 DNA reads TGTGCCAGCAGCCCCAATCTCGGAAGCGGGAGCACAGATACGCAGTATTTT.

The gene calls are TRBV5-6 and TRBJ2-7; maybe TRBD1 (6 bases). This CDR3 has 13 amino acids. V gave up 0 bases and J gave up 5 bases, with 9 bases separating them. Per germline, CDR1 SGHDT and CDR2 YYEEEE. CDR3 nucleotide sequence: TGTGCCAGCAGCTTGGAACAGGGACACGAGCAGTACTTC. Translated: CASSLEQGHEQYF.

The chain is built from TRBV5-1 and TRBJ1-2; no clear D gene. Germline CDR1 reads SGHRS; CDR2 reads YFSETQ. The CDR3 covers 14 residues. Between the trimmed V and J ends, which lost 1 base and 6 bases, there was a span of 13 bases. CDR3 in amino acids: CASSLYRTQNGYTF. The CDR3 coding sequence is TGCGCCAGCAGCTTGTACAGAACTCAAAATGGCTACACCTTC.

V usage is TRBV1 and J usage is TRBJ2-5; whether TRBD2, the table's D call, matches the DNA was not checked. TRBV1 is a documented pseudogene. The CDR3 totals 18 residues. CDR3 sequence: CTSSQGEFERGVGETQYF. DNA for the CDR3: TGCACCAGCAGCCAAGGGGAGTTCGAGCGGGGGGTCGGAGAGACCCAGTACTTC.

This rearrangement joins TRBV5-1 to TRBJ2-2, with 10 bases identical to TRBD2. Germline CDR1 and CDR2: SGHRS and YFSETQ. Losses at the gene ends were 1 base for V and 4 bases for J; bases not matched to a gene: 7. CDR3 length equals 17 residues. The CDR3, as DNA: TGCGCCAGCAGCTTGAGGGCTAGCGGGGGACTCACCGGGGAGCTGTTTTTT. This encodes CASSLRASGGLTGELFF.

V is TRBV28 and J is TRBJ2-5, with TRBD1 identical over 8 bases. The CDR3 covers 15 residues. V shed 4 bases and J 3 bases; nucleotides not matched to a gene: 7. Per germline, CDR1 MDHEN and CDR2 SYDVKM. For the CDR3, the DNA is TGTGCCAGCAGTTCCCCGACAGGGGCTAAAGAGACCCAGTACTTC. This encodes CASSSPTGAKETQYF.

V and J are TRBV9 and TRBJ2-3; D is undetermined. The CDR3 has 15 amino acids. With 0 bases removed from V and 2 bases from J, the gap between germline ends came to 10 bases. CDR1 SGDLS and CDR2 YYNGEE come from the germline V gene. CDR3: CASSVDPLSTDTQYF. The CDR3, as DNA: TGTGCCAGCAGCGTAGATCCACTCTCCACAGATACGCAGTATTTT.

This clone was observed a handful of times. J is TRBJ1-1 and V is TRBV2; perhaps TRBD1 as D (5 bases). Germline V gene sequence: CDR1 SNHLY, CDR2 FYNNEI. This CDR3 spans 15 amino acids. The V and J ends lost 9 bases and 5 bases respectively, with 22 bases between them. This chain's CDR3 is CASARSGLTRTEAFF. The CDR3 nucleotides read TGTGCCAGTGCTAGATCGGGACTCACAAGGACTGAAGCTTTCTTT.

This clone was picked up a small number of times. The rearrangement links TRBV5-8 to TRBJ1-1; TRBD1 aligns across 7 bases. Germline CDR1 and CDR2: SGHTS and YDEGEE. This CDR3 has 13 amino acids. V lost 4 bases and J lost 11; bases outside the gene matches: 11. This CDR3 reads CASSPRGGATAFF. The CDR3 DNA reads TGTGCCAGCAGCCCGCGAGGGGGCGCGACGGCTTTCTTT.

The chain recombines TRBV11-2 with TRBJ2-3; TRBD2 agrees at 9 bases. V trimming: 1 base; J trimming: 4 bases; junction bases outside the gene matches: 6. The germline V gene encodes CDR1 SGHAT and CDR2 FQNNGV. CDR3 length: 16 amino acids. The CDR3, as DNA: TGTGCCAGCAGCTTAGGGCGGGGGGGGCCCCCAGATACGCAGTATTTT. Its protein product is CASSLGRGGPPDTQYF. The variable domain in full, completed from reference TRBV11-2 and TRBJ2-3, reads EAGVAQSPRYKIIEKRQSVAFWCNPISGHATLYWYQQILGQGPKLLIQFQNNGVVDDSQLPKDRFSAERLKGVDSTLKIQPAKLEDSAVYLCASSLGRGGPPDTQYFGPGTRLTVL.

The V call is TRBV5-1, the J call TRBJ2-2; D possibly corresponds to TRBD2 (6 bases). Germline loops: CDR1 SGHRS, CDR2 YFSETQ. V lost 4 bases to trimming and J lost 0 bases, with 13 bases between them. The CDR3 is 16 residues long. This CDR3 is CASSLRDSANTGELFF. As DNA, the CDR3 is TGCGCCAGCAGCCTGAGGGACTCCGCGAACACCGGGGAGCTGTTTTTT.

V is TRBV6-5 and J is TRBJ2-7; possibly TRBD1 for D (8 bases). The CDR3 covers 16 residues. Deletions cut 2 bases from V and 5 bases from J, with 19 bases between. CDR1 is MNHEY and CDR2 is SVGAGI in the germline V gene. The CDR3, as DNA: TGTGCCAGCAGTTACAGCGCCGGACAGGGACTAAACGAGCAGTACTTC. Encoded protein: CASSYSAGQGLNEQYF.

The chain recombines TRBV5-6 with TRBJ1-1, with a possible D match to TRBD1 (6 bases). The germline gives CDR1 SGHDT, CDR2 YYEEEE. V lost 4 bases, J lost 0 bases, and 13 bases lay in between. This CDR3 is built from 15 residues. CDR3 protein: CASSQDRNMNTEAFF. The CDR3 nucleotides read TGTGCCAGCAGCCAGGACAGAAACATGAACACTGAAGCTTTCTTT.

The sample holds a few counts of this clone. The V and J genes are TRBV2 and TRBJ1-5, with D unclear. The CDR3 spans 16 residues. Trimming took 2 bases from V and 0 from J, leaving 11 bases between them. Germline lookup yields CDR1 SNHLY and CDR2 FYNNEI. In nucleotides, the CDR3 is TGTGCCAGCAGTGAAAGCGGTGGGTATAGCAATCAGCCCCAGCATTTT. This sequence encodes CASSESGGYSNQPQHF.

The gene calls are TRBV7-2 and TRBJ1-2, with TRBD1 matching over 11 bases. The CDR3 runs to 16 residues. Germline assignment: CDR1 SGHTA and CDR2 FQGNSA. The V and J ends lost 5 bases and 5 bases, in that order; junction bases with no gene match: 10. CDR3 residues: CASSRTGGAVLYGYTF. The DNA of the CDR3 is TGTGCCAGCAGCCGGACAGGGGGCGCCGTCCTTTATGGCTACACCTTC.

V usage is TRBV9 and J usage is TRBJ1-4; no firm D call. Trimming left V 0 bases short and J 7 bases short, with 16 bases between. The CDR3 has 16 amino acids. Germline CDR1 SGDLS, CDR2 YYNGEE. The CDR3 sequence: CASSVDARTSGEKLFF. Here the CDR3 DNA reads TGTGCCAGCAGCGTAGACGCCCGAACTTCGGGTGAAAAACTGTTTTTT.

The chain uses TRBV5-4 and TRBJ2-2; 7 bases map to TRBD1. The CDR3 loop spans 15 amino acids. Germline loops: CDR1 SGHNT, CDR2 YYREEE (reference sequence). V was clipped by 4 bases and J by 6 bases; unmatched bases: 9. As DNA, the CDR3 is TGTGCCAGCAGCACTCCGACAGGGTTGGCCGGGGAGCTGTTTTTT. Translation: CASSTPTGLAGELFF.

V usage is TRBV28 and J usage is TRBJ1-2; TRBD1 agrees at 7 bases. The CDR3 is 15 residues long. CDR1 MDHEN and CDR2 SYDVKM come from the germline V gene. Trimming cost V 4 bases and J 6 bases; bases outside gene matches: 11. CDR3 sequence: CASSSHPGTANGYTF. In DNA, the CDR3 is TGTGCCAGCAGTTCACACCCCGGGACAGCTAATGGCTACACCTTC.

At least ten counts were recorded for this clone. The chain joins TRBV30 to TRBJ1-1; possible D gene TRBD1, 5 bases. With 7 bases removed from V and 8 bases from J, the gap between germline ends came to 14 bases. The CDR3 is 11 residues long. Germline-derived CDR1 and CDR2 are GTSNPN and SVGIG (reference sequence). In DNA form, the CDR3 reads TGTGCCTCCCGGCACAGGCTGGAAGCTTTCTTT. This codes for CASRHRLEAFF. Drawing the rest from reference TRBV30 and TRBJ1-1, the complete variable domain is SQTIHQWPATLVQPVGSPLSLECTVEGTSNPNLYWYRQAAGRGLQLLFYSVGIGQISSEVPQNLSASRPQDRQFILSSKKLLLSDSGFYLCASRHRLEAFFGQGTRLTVV.

This clone has just one count. The chain combines TRBV5-1 with TRBJ2-1; 10 nucleotides align to TRBD2. The length of the CDR3 is 15 residues. J was trimmed by 4 bases and V by 4 bases; bases with no gene match: 5. Germline V CDR1 and CDR2: SGHRS, YFSETQ. As DNA, the CDR3 is TGCGCCAGCAGCCCCGGGACTAGCGAATACAATGAGCAGTTCTTC. Its translation is CASSPGTSEYNEQFF.

The gene calls are TRBV20-1 and TRBJ1-3; 7 bases fit TRBD1. Trimming removed 3 bases from V and 0 bases from J; junction bases left unmatched: 11. The CDR3 loop spans 17 amino acids. CDR1 and CDR2 from the germline V gene are DFQATT and SNEGSKA (reference sequence). This CDR3 reads CSASPTGQDTSGNTIYF. DNA for the CDR3: TGCAGTGCTAGTCCCACAGGACAGGACACCTCTGGAAACACCATATATTTT.

This clone was observed once. This chain connects TRBV2 to TRBJ1-6, with unresolved D. The CDR3 has 16 residues. The V gene lost 4 bases and the J gene lost 0 bases, with 10 bases spanning the gap. Germline V gene lookup returns CDR1 SNHLY and CDR2 FYNNEI. The CDR3 DNA reads as TGTGCCAGCAGTGGGCGGGAGAGCTCCTATAATTCACCCCTCCACTTT. This codes for CASSGRESSYNSPLHF.

The chain has TRBV6-5 and TRBJ1-2, with D unresolved. The CDR3 loop spans 13 amino acids. Trimming removed 7 bases at V and 3 bases at J, with 12 bases between. Germline-derived CDR1 and CDR2 are MNHEY and SVGAGI. The CDR3: CASIPGNDYGYTF. The CDR3 nucleotides are TGTGCCAGCATCCCGGGTAACGACTATGGCTACACCTTC.